One T cell receptor beta chain is described in this entry. After removal of 0 bases from V and 7 bases from J, the junction contained 9 bases not matched to a gene. This CDR3 spans 15 amino acids. The germline V gene encodes CDR1 SGHTS and CDR2 YDEGEE. Assay: immunoSEQ multiplex PCR; the TCRdb copy retains only in-frame clones and omits some. The sample consists of roughly 36,000 clones, over 80% of them appearing once. These data belong to a study of OX40 agonist ivuxolimab in advanced cancers. This receptor was identified in an adult with an advanced solid tumor such as melanoma, head and neck, liver or kidney cancer. The input for sequencing was CD4+ or CD8+ T cells sorted from blood, taken in a trial of the OX40 agonist ivuxolimab. The chain uses TRBV5-8 and TRBJ2-5, with TRBD1 matching over 7 bases. The chain's CDR3 is CASSLAGQILGTQYF. The CDR3 DNA sequence: TGTGCCAGCAGCTTGGCGGGACAGATACTGGGGACCCAGTACTTC.